This entry lists 25 T cell receptor beta chains sequenced from one sample in a study of cytomegalovirus exposure and HLA in healthy donors. PCR involved 60 Vbeta and 13 Jbeta primers. Data came from immunoSEQ multiplex PCR; TCRdb stores just in-frame clones and leaves some out. This table holds under 130,000 clones, about four fifths found once. The specimen was PBMCs. The receptor source for this set is a man aged 35-49 years in good health and CMV-seronegative.

The J gene is TRBJ2-7, the V gene TRBV29-1; 8 bases agree with TRBD1. The germline gives CDR1 SQVTM, CDR2 ANQGSEA. The V and J ends lost 4 bases and 2 bases, in that order; junction bases with no gene match: 16. The CDR3 is made up of 17 amino acids. CDR3 coding DNA: TGCAGCGTTGTAGATCCACCCTCAGGGGGCGTCGCCTACGAGCAGTACTTC. Translating it yields CSVVDPPSGGVAYEQYF.

This chain joins TRBV18 and TRBJ1-5, with 7 bases that match TRBD1. V lost 3 bases, J lost 3 bases, and 2 bases stayed unmatched. This CDR3 is 14 amino acids long. CDR1 KGHSH and CDR2 LQKENI come from the germline V gene. CDR3 amino acids: CASSPGTDNQPQHF. The CDR3 nucleotides read TGTGCCAGCTCACCCGGGACAGACAATCAGCCCCAGCATTTT. Combining the CDR3 with reference TRBV18 and TRBJ1-5 gives the whole variable domain NAGVMQNPRHLVRRRGQEARLRCSPMKGHSHVYWYRQLPEEGLKFMVYLQKENIIDESGMPKERFSAEFPKEGPSILRIQQVVRGDSAAYFCASSPGTDNQPQHFGDGTRLSIL.

This chain joins TRBV11-3 and TRBJ1-1, with D perhaps matching TRBD1 (6 bases). Germline loops: CDR1 SGHNT, CDR2 YENEEA. V was cut by 6 bases and J by 11 bases, with 16 bases left in between. The CDR3 sequence is 12 residues long. CDR3: CASSSQGTTAFF. CDR3 nucleotide sequence: TGTGCCAGCAGTTCACAGGGTACTACCGCTTTCTTT.

The chain carries TRBV30 and TRBJ2-7; possibly TRBD1 for D (6 bases). V lost 4 bases and J lost 6, with 19 bases in between. The CDR3 runs to 14 residues. CDR1 is GTSNPN, CDR2 SVGIG, per germline (reference sequence). The CDR3 coding sequence is TGTGCCTGGACTCGGCAGGGGCCCCTCTTCGAGCAGTACTTC. Protein product: CAWTRQGPLFEQYF.

The rearrangement links TRBV7-2 to TRBJ1-6; TRBD1 is a possible D gene (6 bases). Germline V gives CDR1 SGHTA, CDR2 FQGNSA. The V end was cut by 6 bases, the J end by 5 bases, with 11 bases between. The CDR3 covers 14 residues. The CDR3 spells CASRQGQNNSPLHF. The CDR3 region has the DNA TGTGCCAGCAGACAGGGACAAAATAATTCACCCCTCCACTTT.

This clone counts as medium-sized (0.01 to 0.1%). The rearrangement joins TRBV6-5 to TRBJ2-3, with TRBD2 as a possible D gene (7 bases). The CDR3 contains 13 residues. The V end was cut by 8 bases, the J end by 3 bases, with 12 bases between. Germline assignment: CDR1 MNHEY and CDR2 SVGAGI. The CDR3 DNA reads TGTGCCAGCGCTGCGGGGGCAACAGATACGCAGTATTTT. Amino acid sequence: CASAAGATDTQYF.

The chain links TRBV4-1 to TRBJ2-1, with D possibly matching TRBD2 (6 bases). CDR3 length: 15 amino acids. Trimming stripped 3 bases from V and 3 bases from J, with 12 bases between. CDR1 and CDR2 (germline): MGHRA, YSYEKL. DNA for the CDR3: TGCGCCAGCAGCCAGGATTCCGGGGGCTACAATGAGCAGTTCTTC. Its protein is CASSQDSGGYNEQFF.

This clone was observed a few times. The chain employs TRBV5-1 and TRBJ2-1; 11 bases agree with TRBD2. CDR3 size: 18 residues. V lost 4 bases and J lost 3; bases outside the gene matches: 12. The V gene's germline CDR1 is SGHRS and CDR2 YFSETQ. As DNA, the CDR3 is TGCGCCAGCAGCCTAACCGGGACTAGCGGTTTGGGCTACAATGAGCAGTTCTTC. Translation gives CASSLTGTSGLGYNEQFF.

This chain joins TRBV7-9 and TRBJ1-3, with D hard to call. The CDR3 contains 13 residues. Looked up from germline, CDR1 is SEHNR and CDR2 is FQNEAQ (reference sequence). V was clipped by 5 bases and J by 4 bases, with 9 bases between them. This CDR3 is CASSQSVGNTIYF. As DNA, the CDR3 is TGTGCCAGCAGCCAATCGGTCGGAAACACCATATATTTT.

The chain has TRBV2 and TRBJ2-7, with a tentative D call TRBD1 (6 bases). V was shortened by 6 bases and J by 4 bases, with 10 bases between the two germline ends. The germline V gene encodes CDR1 SNHLY and CDR2 FYNNEI. The CDR3 covers 12 residues. The CDR3 bases are TGTGCCAGCAGCCCTCAGGGGTACGAGCAGTACTTC. It is translated as CASSPQGYEQYF.

J is TRBJ1-3 and V is TRBV4-2; D gene uncertain. The CDR3 is 16 amino acids. Per germline, CDR1 LGHNA and CDR2 YNFKEQ. V was pared by 0 bases and J by 0 bases, with 9 bases between. The CDR3 reads CASSQDRTGSGNTIYF. DNA of the CDR3: TGTGCCAGCAGCCAAGATAGAACTGGCTCTGGAAACACCATATATTTT.

V and J are TRBV29-1 and TRBJ1-2; 8 bases match TRBD1. Germline loops: CDR1 SQVTM, CDR2 ANQGSEA. The CDR3 runs to 15 residues. V shed 0 bases, J shed 6 bases, and the junction held 9 bases outside the gene matches. The CDR3, as DNA: TGCAGCGTTGAAGATCTAAGGACAGGGAATCATGGCTACACCTTC. Its protein is CSVEDLRTGNHGYTF.

The gene calls are TRBV7-9 and TRBJ2-5; possible D gene TRBD1, 6 bases. The J call may not be correct, given that the DNA end is closer to TRBJ2-7. The CDR3 totals 14 residues. Germline assignment: CDR1 SEHNR and CDR2 FQNEAQ (reference sequence). In DNA, the CDR3 is TGTGCCAGCAGCTTCAGGGCAGGGGTCTACGAGCAGTACTTC. Residues: CASSFRAGVYEQYF.

The chain uses TRBV19 and TRBJ1-5; the D gene is possibly TRBD1 (5 bases). The germline V gene encodes CDR1 LNHDA and CDR2 SQIVND (reference sequence). V shed 4 bases and J shed 6 bases, with 7 bases lying between them. The CDR3 extends over 12 amino acids. CDR3 coding DNA: TGTGCCAGTAGTACAGGGCTTCAGCCCCAGCATTTT. Translation: CASSTGLQPQHF.

The genes are TRBV18 and TRBJ1-2; maybe TRBD1 (6 bases). CDR1 and CDR2 from the germline V gene are KGHSH and LQKENI. The CDR3 loop spans 15 amino acids. Trimming shortened V by 3 bases and J by 4 bases, and 15 bases separated the two germline ends. This CDR3 is CASSPIHGDTYGYTF. CDR3 bases: TGTGCCAGCTCACCTATCCACGGGGACACCTATGGCTACACCTTC.

The DNA of the CDR3 is TGCGCCAGCAGCTTGGACCTAAACCGGGGTAATTCACCCCTCCACTTT. Translated, it gives CASSLDLNRGNSPLHF. The chain recombines TRBV5-1 with TRBJ1-6, with D hard to call. Germline V gene data show CDR1 as SGHRS and CDR2 as YFSETQ. Trimming removed 0 bases at V and 6 bases at J, with 13 bases between. The CDR3 is 16 residues long.

V is TRBV4-1 and J is TRBJ1-2; 9 bases fit TRBD1. Germline CDR1 and CDR2: MGHRA and YSYEKL. J lost 2 bases, V lost 1 base, and 8 bases had no gene match. The CDR3 covers 17 residues. The CDR3 sequence is CASSQGGQGYGNYGYTF. The CDR3 nucleotides read TGCGCCAGCAGCCAAGGGGGACAGGGTTACGGGAACTATGGCTACACCTTC.

The chain links TRBV11-3 to TRBJ2-6; D gene unclear. Germline assignment: CDR1 SGHNT and CDR2 YENEEA. The CDR3 extends over 18 amino acids. V lost 5 bases, J lost 0 bases, and 17 bases lay in between. The CDR3 DNA is TGTGCCAGCAGCACCGGAGAGTCCAGTCGCTCTGGGGCCAACGTCCTGACTTTC. This sequence encodes CASSTGESSRSGANVLTF.

The chain is built from TRBV6-5 and TRBJ1-1, with TRBD1 as a possible D gene (5 bases). Germline V lookup: CDR1 MNHEY, CDR2 SVGAGI. CDR3 length equals 14 residues. The germline V and J ends were trimmed by 6 bases and 1 base, with 12 bases remaining between them. The DNA of the CDR3 is TGTGCCAGCAGGCGGCGCAGGGAGAACACTGAAGCTTTCTTT. Protein sequence: CASRRRRENTEAFF.

The CDR3 loop is CASSLAGHQPQHF. The DNA for the CDR3 is TGTGCCAGCAGCTTGGCAGGGCATCAGCCCCAGCATTTT. The genes are TRBV7-8 and TRBJ1-5; D may be TRBD1 (5 bases). Trimming took off 3 bases at V and 5 bases at J, with 8 bases between the two ends. This CDR3 comprises 13 residues. Germline V gives CDR1 SGHVS, CDR2 FQNEAQ.

This clone has only one observation. The CDR3 is CAWSGDYNEQFF. CDR3 bases: TGTGCCTGGAGCGGGGATTACAATGAGCAGTTCTTC. The V gene is TRBV30, the J gene TRBJ2-1; possible D gene TRBD2, 5 bases. Trimming took 3 bases from V and 4 from J, leaving 7 bases between them. Per germline, CDR1 GTSNPN and CDR2 SVGIG (reference sequence). The CDR3 contains 12 residues.

This chain links TRBV4-1 with TRBJ1-2, with 10 nucleotides matching TRBD1. There are 15 residues in the CDR3. V shed 4 bases and J 1 base; nucleotides not matched to a gene: 3. CDR1 and CDR2 (germline): MGHRA, YSYEKL. Here the CDR3 reads CASSLRTGGNYGYTF. The CDR3 DNA follows: TGCGCCAGCAGCCTAAGGACAGGGGGTAACTATGGCTACACCTTC.

The chain uses TRBV30 and TRBJ1-5; TRBD1 agrees at 8 bases. This CDR3 is 13 amino acids long. V lost 4 bases, J lost 1 base, and 0 bases stayed unmatched. Germline CDR1 is GTSNPN and CDR2 is SVGIG (reference sequence). The CDR3 loop is CAWNRGSNQPQHF. For the CDR3, the DNA is TGTGCCTGGAACAGGGGGAGCAATCAGCCCCAGCATTTT.

This sequence joins TRBV6-5 and TRBJ1-5; a possible D gene is TRBD1 (5 bases). This CDR3 comprises 14 residues. V gave up 7 bases and J gave up 7 bases, with 17 bases separating them. Germline assignment: CDR1 MNHEY and CDR2 SVGAGI. The CDR3 DNA reads TGTGCCAGCAAAAATCTCCAGGGAGGACAGCCCCAGCATTTT. It encodes CASKNLQGGQPQHF.

V and J are TRBV27 and TRBJ2-7; a weak D match, TRBD1 (6 bases). V shed 5 bases and J shed 2 bases, with 10 bases lying between them. This CDR3 has 13 residues. Germline V lookup: CDR1 MNHEY, CDR2 SMNVEV (reference sequence). CDR3 in DNA: TGTGCCAGCAGTCTGGGACACCCCTACGAGCAGTACTTC. It encodes CASSLGHPYEQYF.